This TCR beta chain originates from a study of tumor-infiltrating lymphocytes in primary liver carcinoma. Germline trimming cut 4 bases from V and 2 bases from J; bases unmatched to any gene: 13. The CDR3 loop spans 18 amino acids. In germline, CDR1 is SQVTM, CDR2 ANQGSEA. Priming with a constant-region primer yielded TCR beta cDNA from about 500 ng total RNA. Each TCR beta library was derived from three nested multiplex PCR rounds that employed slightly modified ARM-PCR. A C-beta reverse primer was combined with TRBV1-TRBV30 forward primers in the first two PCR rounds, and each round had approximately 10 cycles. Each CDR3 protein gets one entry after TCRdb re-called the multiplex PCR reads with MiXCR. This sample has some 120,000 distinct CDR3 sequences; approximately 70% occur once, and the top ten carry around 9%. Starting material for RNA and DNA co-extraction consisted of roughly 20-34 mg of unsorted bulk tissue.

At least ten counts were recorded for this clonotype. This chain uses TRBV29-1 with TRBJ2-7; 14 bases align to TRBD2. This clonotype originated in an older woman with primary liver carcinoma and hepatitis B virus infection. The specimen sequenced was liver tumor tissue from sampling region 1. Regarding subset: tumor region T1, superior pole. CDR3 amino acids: CSVGSAGTSGGLAYEQYF. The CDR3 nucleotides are TGCAGCGTTGGATCCGCCGGGACTAGCGGGGGACTAGCCTACGAGCAGTACTTC.